These 28 T cell receptor beta chains came from one sample sequenced in a study of blood T cell repertoires in COVID-19. Libraries were prepared by immunoSEQ multiplex PCR; TCRdb keeps only in-frame clonotypes and omits some of them. The data hold 190,000 or so clones, with 90% observed a single time. The specimen was peripheral blood. These receptors were collected from a man aged 45-65 years with acute or convalescent COVID-19.

A single count supports this clone. V usage is TRBV28 and J usage is TRBJ1-5; D is possibly TRBD1 (5 bases). Germline CDR1 reads MDHEN; CDR2 reads SYDVKM. CDR3 length equals 14 residues. V was shortened by 6 bases and J by 1 base, with 10 bases between the two germline ends. The CDR3 DNA sequence: TGTGCCAGCAGCCCCGACAGCAGCAATCAGCCCCAGCATTTT. Its protein is CASSPDSSNQPQHF.

This clone showed up just a few times. The gene calls are TRBV6-2 or TRBV6-3 and TRBJ2-7; tentatively, D is TRBD1 (5 bases). Germline-derived CDR1 and CDR2 are MNHEY and SVGEGT. Trimming cost V 4 bases and J 2 bases, with 12 bases left between them. The CDR3 length is 14 residues. The CDR3 loop reads CASSSRVSPYEQYV. The CDR3 region has the DNA TGTGCCAGCAGTTCCAGGGTTTCCCCCTACGAGCAGTACGTC.

Regarding this clone: Distinct nucleotide sequences in the sample also encode this CDR3. V and J are TRBV7-2 and TRBJ1-6; a possible D gene is TRBD1 (5 bases). This CDR3 comprises 15 residues. The germline V gene has CDR1 SGHTA and CDR2 FQGNSA. Trimming shortened V by 2 bases and J by 1 base, and 6 bases separated the two germline ends. The CDR3 is CASSLQGSYNSPLHF. As DNA, the CDR3 is TGTGCCAGCAGCTTACAGGGATCCTATAATTCACCCCTCCACTTT.

Concerning this clone itself: Other DNA sequences within the sample encode an identical CDR3. The rearrangement uses TRBV11-2 and TRBJ1-5, with 8 bases matching TRBD1. This CDR3 is 15 amino acids long. V shed 0 bases, J shed 6 bases, and the junction held 4 bases outside the gene matches. Germline loops: CDR1 SGHAT, CDR2 FQNNGV. Here the CDR3 DNA reads TGTGCCAGCAGCTTAGACAGGGGGCAAGGTCAGCCCCAGCATTTT. Translated: CASSLDRGQGQPQHF.

This rearrangement joins TRBV5-1 to TRBJ1-1, with a tentative D call TRBD1 (5 bases). The germline CDR1 and CDR2 sequences are SGHRS and YFSETQ. The CDR3 runs to 15 residues. Trimming took off 3 bases at V and 0 bases at J, with 12 bases between the two ends. The CDR3 nucleotides read TGCGCCAGCAGCTCCCTGGGGGGAATGAACACTGAAGCTTTCTTT. It is translated as CASSSLGGMNTEAFF.

The chain joins TRBV15 to TRBJ2-1, with D maybe TRBD1 (6 bases). The CDR3 totals 17 residues. CDR1 is LNHNV, CDR2 YYDKDF, per germline (reference sequence). Deletions cut 0 bases from V and 0 bases from J, with 12 bases between. CDR3 nucleotides: TGTGCCACCAGCAGAGAGAAACAGGGAAGCTCCTACAATGAGCAGTTCTTC. It translates to CATSREKQGSSYNEQFF.

DNA of the CDR3: TGTGCCAGTAGTATTGGAGGCGTCCGAGAAAAACTGTTTTTT. This codes for CASSIGGVREKLFF. The gene calls are TRBV19 and TRBJ1-4, with D unresolved. The CDR3 is 14 amino acids. Germline CDR1 LNHDA, CDR2 SQIVND (reference sequence). Trimming pared 3 bases from V and 8 bases from J, leaving 13 bases between.

The V gene is TRBV19, the J gene TRBJ2-5, with a possible D match to TRBD1 (6 bases). The ends were cut back, 7 bases at V and 5 bases at J, with 20 bases in the middle. This CDR3 region has 15 residues. Germline lookup yields CDR1 LNHDA and CDR2 SQIVND (reference sequence). In nucleotides, the CDR3 is TGTGCCAGTACTCCGGGGCCCGACCAGGGGGAGACCCAGTACTTC. Encoded protein: CASTPGPDQGETQYF.

The rearrangement links TRBV11-2 to TRBJ2-7, with 10 positions matching TRBD1. With 5 bases clipped from V and 3 bases from J, the junction kept 7 bases outside the gene matches. Germline CDR1 and CDR2: SGHAT and FQNNGV. The CDR3 extends over 15 amino acids. The CDR3 region is CASSRDRGWGYEQYV. The CDR3 DNA sequence: TGTGCCAGCAGCCGGGACAGGGGTTGGGGCTACGAGCAGTACGTC.

V gene TRBV6-5 combines with J gene TRBJ2-7; D might be TRBD2 (6 bases). The CDR3 spans 14 residues. Trimming took 5 bases from V and 6 from J, leaving 17 bases between them. Germline V gene data show CDR1 as MNHEY and CDR2 as SVGAGI. The DNA of the CDR3 is TGTGCCAGCAGTAGTGGGGTGGGAGCGGGCGAGCAGTACGTC. It translates to CASSSGVGAGEQYV.

The V gene is TRBV5-6, the J gene TRBJ1-1; D is unclear. This CDR3 comprises 12 residues. The ends were cut back, 2 bases at V and 5 bases at J, with 7 bases in the middle. Per germline, CDR1 SGHDT and CDR2 YYEEEE. Here the CDR3 DNA reads TGTGCCAGCAGCTTATTAACTACTGAAGCTTTCTTT. Residues: CASSLLTTEAFF. Full variable domain (outside the CDR3, taken from reference TRBV5-6 and TRBJ1-1): DAGVTQSPTHLIKTRGQQVTLRCSPKSGHDTVSWYQQALGQGPQFIFQYYEEEERQRGNFPDRFSGHQFPNYSSELNVNALLLGDSALYLCASSLLTTEAFFGQGTRLTVV.

Only one count was recorded for this clone. CDR3 sequence (DNA): TGTGCCATCAGTCCCGGGGGGGGCGCGAGTAGGGAGCAGTACTTC. It is translated as CAISPGGGASREQYF. The chain couples TRBV10-3 to TRBJ2-7, with 8 bases lining up with TRBD2. V shed 5 bases, J shed 7 bases, and the junction held 13 bases outside the gene matches. Germline V gives CDR1 ENHRY, CDR2 SYGVKD. The CDR3 extends over 15 amino acids.

This chain uses TRBV19 with TRBJ2-3; TRBD2 matches 12 bases. V lost 4 bases and J lost 4; bases outside the gene matches: 6. CDR1 and CDR2 from the germline V gene are LNHDA and SQIVND (reference sequence). The CDR3 has 16 residues. CDR3 in amino acids: CASSKGLAGGPDTQYF. The CDR3 nucleotides are TGTGCCAGTAGTAAAGGGCTAGCGGGAGGGCCAGATACGCAGTATTTT.

This chain joins TRBV10-3 and TRBJ2-5, with 10 bases fitting TRBD2. This CDR3 has 14 amino acids. Germline-derived CDR1 and CDR2 are ENHRY and SYGVKD. The J segment lost 3 bases and the V segment lost 2 bases, leaving 0 bases of the junction unmatched. The CDR3 coding sequence is TGTGCCATCAGTGAGGGACTAGCGGAAGAGACCCAGTACTTC. Protein product: CAISEGLAEETQYF.

This rearrangement joins TRBV4-1 to TRBJ2-7, with D tentatively TRBD2 (6 bases). The germline CDR1 and CDR2 sequences are MGHRA and YSYEKL. The CDR3 contains 15 residues. Trimming pared 4 bases from V and 2 bases from J, leaving 15 bases between. In nucleotides, the CDR3 is TGCGCCAGCAGCCTCGACGGACTACCGGCCTACGAGCAGTACTTC. Protein product: CASSLDGLPAYEQYF.

This clone came up once. This chain connects TRBV6-5 to TRBJ1-4, with TRBD1 matching over 7 bases. CDR3 length equals 14 residues. Losses at the gene ends were 6 bases for V and 5 bases for J; bases not matched to a gene: 6. Germline CDR1 MNHEY, CDR2 SVGAGI. The DNA of the CDR3 is TGTGCCAGCAGACAGGGACAGCTGAATGAAAAACTGTTTTTT. It codes for CASRQGQLNEKLFF.

The chain links TRBV3-1 (or the pseudogene TRBV3-2) to TRBJ2-3, with 7 bases matching TRBD2. Germline V gene lookup returns CDR1 LGHDT and CDR2 YNNKEL (reference sequence). The J segment lost 1 base and the V segment lost 4 bases, leaving 2 bases of the junction unmatched. This CDR3 contains 14 residues. DNA of the CDR3: TGTGCCAGCAGCCCGCTAGCGGGCACAGATACGCAGTATTTT. It codes for CASSPLAGTDTQYF.

The chain recombines TRBV7-9 with TRBJ1-1, with TRBD1 matching over 7 bases. Unmatched junction bases numbered 8, after V lost 5 bases and J lost 5 bases. The CDR3 has 14 residues. From germline, CDR1 is SEHNR and CDR2 FQNEAQ (reference sequence). This CDR3 is CASSPKAQGTEAFF. DNA for the CDR3: TGTGCCAGCAGCCCAAAGGCACAGGGGACTGAAGCTTTCTTT. Variable domain in full (rest from reference TRBV7-9 and TRBJ1-1): DTGVSQNPRHKITKRGQNVTFRCDPISEHNRLYWYRQTLGQGPEFLTYFQNEAQLEKSRLLSDRFSAERPKGSFSTLEIQRTEQGDSAMYLCASSPKAQGTEAFFGQGTRLTVV.

This chain connects TRBV10-3 to TRBJ2-2, with a possible D match to TRBD2 (6 bases). Germline V CDR1 and CDR2: ENHRY, SYGVKD. V was shortened by 4 bases and J by 3 bases, with 15 bases between the two germline ends. This CDR3 has 16 amino acids. The CDR3 loop reads CAISAKGGMDTGELFF. The CDR3 DNA is TGTGCCATCAGTGCTAAGGGAGGCATGGACACCGGGGAGCTGTTTTTT.

The rearrangement joins TRBV5-1 to TRBJ2-7; 10 bases fit TRBD2. The CDR3 spans 14 residues. After removal of 3 bases from V and 1 base from J, the junction contained 1 base not matched to a gene. The germline V gene encodes CDR1 SGHRS and CDR2 YFSETQ. The CDR3 nucleotides read TGCGCCAGCAGCTGGACTAGCGGTTCCTACGAGCAGTACTTC. Protein sequence: CASSWTSGSYEQYF.

This clone appeared once. The chain uses TRBV9 and TRBJ1-6; 8 bases align to TRBD1. The V segment lost 2 bases and the J segment 7 bases; nucleotides outside the gene matches: 5. The CDR3 runs 15 residues. Germline CDR1 reads SGDLS; CDR2 reads YYNGEE. CDR3 protein: CASSVEQGGNSPLHF. CDR3 bases: TGTGCCAGCAGCGTCGAACAGGGGGGGAATTCACCCCTCCACTTT.

The genes are TRBV7-9 and TRBJ1-1; TRBD1 might be the D (6 bases). The CDR3 has 16 residues. The V end was cut by 5 bases, the J end by 3 bases, with 19 bases between. The germline V gene has CDR1 SEHNR and CDR2 FQNEAQ (reference sequence). For the CDR3, the DNA is TGTGCCAGCAGCCCCCGGACAGAGGGGGTGGACACTGAAGCTTTCTTT. Translation gives CASSPRTEGVDTEAFF.

The V gene is TRBV28, the J gene TRBJ2-1, with TRBD1 identical over 8 bases. The CDR3 is 16 amino acids. Per the germline V gene, CDR1 is MDHEN and CDR2 is SYDVKM. Trimming removed 4 bases from V and 2 bases from J; junction bases left unmatched: 7. This CDR3 is CASSSPGQVPYNEQFF. The CDR3 region has the DNA TGTGCCAGCAGTTCTCCGGGACAGGTCCCCTACAATGAGCAGTTCTTC.

V is TRBV24-1 and J is TRBJ2-3; tentatively, D is TRBD2 (6 bases). V was shortened by 4 bases and J by 2 bases, with 12 bases between the two germline ends. The length of the CDR3 is 15 residues. CDR1 KGHDR and CDR2 SFDVKD come from the germline V gene. CDR3 bases: TGTGCCACCAGTGACCCCGGGACTCACACAGATACGCAGTATTTT. It is translated as CATSDPGTHTDTQYF.

The chain joins TRBV5-6 to TRBJ1-5, with unresolved D. The CDR3 covers 14 residues. V was pared by 0 bases and J by 4 bases, with 8 bases between. Germline V gene data show CDR1 as SGHDT and CDR2 as YYEEEE. CDR3 loop: CASSLGQRNQPQHF. The CDR3 nucleotides read TGTGCCAGCAGCTTGGGGCAGAGGAATCAGCCCCAGCATTTT. Filled out from reference TRBV5-6 and TRBJ1-5, the complete variable domain reads DAGVTQSPTHLIKTRGQQVTLRCSPKSGHDTVSWYQQALGQGPQFIFQYYEEEERQRGNFPDRFSGHQFPNYSSELNVNALLLGDSALYLCASSLGQRNQPQHFGDGTRLSIL.

V usage is TRBV7-9 and J usage is TRBJ2-5; weak D call: TRBD1 (7 bases). Trimming removed 3 bases from V and 1 base from J, with 21 bases in between. Germline V lookup: CDR1 SEHNR, CDR2 FQNEAQ (reference sequence). The CDR3 sequence is 18 residues long. The chain's CDR3 is CASSLGWEAGGLQETQYF. The CDR3, as DNA: TGTGCCAGCAGCTTGGGATGGGAGGCAGGGGGTCTCCAAGAGACCCAGTACTTC.

V usage is TRBV3-1 (or the pseudogene TRBV3-2) and J usage is TRBJ2-1, with D tentatively TRBD2 (6 bases). The CDR3 is made up of 16 amino acids. Per germline, CDR1 LGHDT and CDR2 YNNKEL (reference sequence). V was shortened by 1 base and J by 3 bases, with 13 bases between the two germline ends. For the CDR3, the DNA is TGTGCCAGCAGCCAAGGCCCGATTAGCGGCTACAATGAGCAGTTCTTC. Its translation: CASSQGPISGYNEQFF.

This clone occurred once. The gene calls are TRBV29-1 and TRBJ1-4; D not resolved. This CDR3 contains 12 residues. Germline CDR1 and CDR2: SQVTM and ANQGSEA. Trimming stripped 4 bases from V and 7 bases from J, with 10 bases between. The CDR3 coding sequence is TGCAGCGTTGTGGCGGGTGGTGAAAAACTGTTTTTT. Protein product: CSVVAGGEKLFF. Full variable domain (outside the CDR3, taken from reference TRBV29-1 and TRBJ1-4): SAVISQKPSRDICQRGTSLTIQCQVDSQVTMMFWYRQQPGQSLTLIATANQGSEATYESGFVIDKFPISRPNLTFSTLTVSNMSPEDSSIYLCSVVAGGEKLFFGSGTQLSVL.